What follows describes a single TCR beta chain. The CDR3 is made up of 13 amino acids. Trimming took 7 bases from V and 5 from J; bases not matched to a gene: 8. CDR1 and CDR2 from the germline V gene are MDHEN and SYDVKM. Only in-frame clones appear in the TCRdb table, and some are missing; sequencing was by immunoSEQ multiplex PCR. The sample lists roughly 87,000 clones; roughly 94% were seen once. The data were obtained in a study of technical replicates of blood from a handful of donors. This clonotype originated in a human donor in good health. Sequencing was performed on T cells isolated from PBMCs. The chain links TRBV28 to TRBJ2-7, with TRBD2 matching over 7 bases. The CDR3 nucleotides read TGTGCCAGCAATCCGGGAGGAGTGGACGAGCAGTACTTC. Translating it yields CASNPGGVDEQYF.